Presented here are 11 T cell receptor beta chains from one specimen sequenced in a study of blood T cell repertoires in COVID-19. TCRdb keeps only in-frame clones here, not all; method: immunoSEQ multiplex PCR. The data contain 250,000 to 350,000 clones, more than 70% of them singletons. The material sequenced was peripheral blood. Receptor source: a man younger than 35 who had recovered from COVID-19.

The sample holds one count of this clone. V gene TRBV27 combines with J gene TRBJ1-4; 7 nucleotides match TRBD1. Unmatched junction bases numbered 8, after V lost 8 bases and J lost 8 bases. The CDR3 spans 13 residues. CDR1 is MNHEY and CDR2 is SMNVEV in the germline V gene (reference sequence). CDR3 protein: CASCGTRGEKLFF. The CDR3 nucleotides read TGTGCCAGCTGCGGGACCAGGGGGGAAAAACTGTTTTTT.

The chain uses TRBV6-1 and TRBJ1-2; D perhaps matches TRBD1 (5 bases). V was cut by 10 bases and J by 4 bases, with 13 bases left in between. Per the germline V gene, CDR1 is MNHNS and CDR2 is SASEGT. The CDR3 extends over 12 amino acids. The CDR3 sequence: CAILQGGYGYTF. For the CDR3, the DNA is TGTGCCATACTCCAGGGTGGCTATGGCTACACCTTC.

V and J are TRBV6-5 and TRBJ1-5, with unresolved D. Between the trimmed V and J ends, which lost 8 bases and 3 bases, there was a span of 8 bases. The CDR3 sequence is 12 residues long. Germline V CDR1 and CDR2: MNHEY, SVGAGI. The CDR3 bases are TGTGCCAGCCGCGCTAACAATCAGCCCCAGCATTTT. Translating gives CASRANNQPQHF.

The gene calls are TRBV6-5 and TRBJ2-1; a weak D match, TRBD2 (6 bases). Trimming took 0 bases from V and 6 from J, leaving 15 bases between them. The germline gives CDR1 MNHEY, CDR2 SVGAGI. The CDR3 extends over 16 amino acids. The CDR3 DNA reads TGTGCCAGCAGTTACTCGTTTTTCCTAGCGCCCAATGAGCAGTTCTTC. Translated, it gives CASSYSFFLAPNEQFF.

V usage is TRBV27 and J usage is TRBJ1-2; D gene uncertain. CDR3 length: 16 amino acids. Trimming left V 5 bases short and J 0 bases short, with 16 bases between. Germline loops: CDR1 MNHEY, CDR2 SMNVEV (reference sequence). The CDR3 region is CASSPGLLSSNYGYTF. The CDR3 region has the DNA TGTGCCAGCAGTCCGGGTCTCCTCTCCTCTAACTATGGCTACACCTTC.

The chain links TRBV24-1 to TRBJ2-2; D call uncertain. Germline loops: CDR1 KGHDR, CDR2 SFDVKD. Trimming left V 9 bases short and J 4 bases short, with 11 bases between. This CDR3 has 13 amino acids. The CDR3 region is CATRSPGTGELFF. CDR3 nucleotides: TGTGCCACCCGAAGTCCAGGCACCGGGGAGCTGTTTTTT.

The chain links TRBV20-1 to TRBJ1-3; D is unresolved. This CDR3 spans 13 amino acids. Per germline, CDR1 DFQATT and CDR2 SNEGSKA (reference sequence). Deletions cut 3 bases from V and 2 bases from J, with 8 bases between. The CDR3 DNA reads TGCAGTGCTAGTGACGGGACTGGAAACACCATATATTTT. This sequence encodes CSASDGTGNTIYF.

This sequence joins TRBV19 and TRBJ2-7, with 10 bases that match TRBD1. The J segment lost 7 bases and the V segment lost 5 bases, leaving 5 bases of the junction unmatched. The CDR3 contains 13 residues. The germline V gene encodes CDR1 LNHDA and CDR2 SQIVND (reference sequence). As DNA, the CDR3 is TGTGCCAGTAGTCGGACAGGGGGAGGGGAGCAGTACTTC. This encodes CASSRTGGGEQYF.

The rearrangement links TRBV7-9 to TRBJ1-4; TRBD1 aligns across 7 bases. J gave up 8 bases and V 5 bases, and 8 bases lay outside the gene matches. Germline V CDR1 and CDR2: SEHNR, FQNEAQ (reference sequence). The CDR3 is 14 residues long. CDR3 DNA: TGTGCCAGCAGCCTGCCAGGGGGAGACGAAAAACTGTTTTTT. Its protein product is CASSLPGGDEKLFF.

The rearrangement uses TRBV19 and TRBJ2-1; 8 bases align to TRBD2. The CDR3 totals 15 residues. Per germline, CDR1 LNHDA and CDR2 SQIVND (reference sequence). J gave up 6 bases and V 10 bases, and 14 bases lay outside the gene matches. This CDR3 is CATRSGTRTINEQFF. CDR3 nucleotide sequence: TGTGCCACCCGGTCCGGGACTAGAACCATCAATGAGCAGTTCTTC. The full variable domain, rest sourced from reference TRBV19 and TRBJ2-1, is DGGITQSPKYLFRKEGQNVTLSCEQNLNHDAMYWYRQDPGQGLRLIYYSQIVNDFQKGDIAEGYSVSREKKESFPLTVTSAQKNPTAFYLCATRSGTRTINEQFFGPGTRLTVL.

The chain recombines TRBV19 with TRBJ2-3, with D unclear. V gave up 5 bases and J gave up 4 bases, with 13 bases separating them. The germline V gene has CDR1 LNHDA and CDR2 SQIVND (reference sequence). This CDR3 region has 14 residues. Here the CDR3 DNA reads TGTGCCAGTAGTGGTAGTTTAGAGGCAGATACGCAGTATTTT. Translated, it gives CASSGSLEADTQYF.